This TCR beta chain comes out of a study of human T cells and chemical hapten exposure. Study summary: Each week of the approximately 23-week study, patients had diphenylcyclopropenone applied to the scalp. After 6 days, upper back 0.01% DPC patch tests were scored.

Sample time point: pre-sensitization, week 0. Treatment denoted: therapeutic diphenylcyclopropenone sensitization with weekly scalp DPC. Ahead of each patch test application, blood was drawn. Patients had alopecia, were aged 18 to 70, and were not pregnant. This clonotype was observed a handful of times. Each CDR3 protein is one row after TCRdb ran MiXCR on the RACE reads. Here the sample spans around 60,000 distinct CDR3 sequences, around 7% being singletons. The specimen comprised whole blood, sampled in connection with sensitization to the hapten diphenylcyclopropenone (DPC). The receptor was derived from a woman aged 30 to 39 with alopecia areata. Some clones in this sample may be carry-over from other donors' samples.

CDR3 sequence (DNA): TGTGCCAGCAGCCAAGAGTTCGGACAGGGGAACACTGAAGCTTTCTTT. Amino acid sequence: CASSQEFGQGNTEAFF. The rearrangement joins TRBV3-1 to TRBJ1-1; 8 bases fit TRBD1. This CDR3 spans 16 amino acids. V dropped 0 bases and J dropped 1; count of bases not matched to a gene: 4. CDR1 is LGHDT and CDR2 is YNNKEL in the germline V gene (reference sequence).